These 12 T cell receptor beta chains share one sample of origin, sequenced in a study of OX40 agonist ivuxolimab in advanced cancers. Here immunoSEQ multiplex PCR was the method, and the copy in TCRdb shows in-frame clones only, minus some. Among some 77,000 clones, approximately 85% were seen once, and the ten largest hold 2% to 2.5%. The sequencing here drew on CD4+ or CD8+ T cells sorted from blood, taken in a trial of the OX40 agonist ivuxolimab. Every receptor here comes from an adult with an advanced solid tumor such as melanoma, head and neck, liver or kidney cancer.

The chain recombines TRBV6-1 with TRBJ2-1; 9 bases align to TRBD2. CDR1 MNHNS and CDR2 SASEGT come from the germline V gene. V shed 4 bases, J shed 0 bases, and the junction held 7 bases outside the gene matches. The CDR3 runs 17 residues. CDR3 region: CASSAPSGMSSYNEQFF. The CDR3, as DNA: TGTGCCAGCAGTGCTCCTAGCGGGATGAGCTCCTACAATGAGCAGTTCTTC.

This clone was observed a handful of times. The chain links TRBV4-2 to TRBJ2-3; TRBD1 is a possible D gene (7 bases). V was pared by 7 bases and J by 0 bases, with 14 bases between. Germline V gene lookup returns CDR1 LGHNA and CDR2 YNFKEQ. This CDR3 has 15 residues. Here the CDR3 DNA reads TGTGCCAGCACCGACAGGGCGGGGAGCACAGATACGCAGTATTTT. Protein: CASTDRAGSTDTQYF.

The chain couples TRBV5-4 to TRBJ2-3; 7 bases are a match to TRBD1. The CDR3 runs to 13 residues. V was clipped by 4 bases and J by 8 bases; unmatched bases: 7. Germline loops: CDR1 SGHNT, CDR2 YYREEE (reference sequence). In DNA, the CDR3 is TGTGCCAGCAGCCCCGACAGGGCCGGTACGCAGTATTTT. It specifies CASSPDRAGTQYF.

The chain recombines TRBV9 with TRBJ2-1; D is unclear. Trimming shortened V by 0 bases and J by 7 bases, and 11 bases separated the two germline ends. The germline V gene encodes CDR1 SGDLS and CDR2 YYNGEE. The CDR3 is made up of 14 amino acids. The CDR3 DNA sequence: TGTGCCAGCAGCGTAGCTGGAATGGGGAATGAGCAGTTCTTC. Translated: CASSVAGMGNEQFF.

The gene calls are TRBV7-2 and TRBJ2-5; D may be TRBD1 (6 bases). The closer fit of TRBJ2-7 to the DNA end suggests the J call may be wrong. CDR1 is SGHTA, CDR2 FQGNSA, per germline. The CDR3 consists of 13 residues. The DNA of the CDR3 is TGTGCCAGCAGCGCGACAGGTTTAGACGAGCAGTACTTC. This codes for CASSATGLDEQYF.

This clone appeared a few times. The chain recombines TRBV18 with TRBJ1-5; no reliable D call. The V gene lost 3 bases and the J gene lost 9 bases, with 9 bases spanning the gap. The CDR3 has 12 residues. Germline CDR1 KGHSH, CDR2 LQKENI. This CDR3 is CASSPGDAPQHF. The CDR3 bases are TGTGCCAGCTCACCGGGAGATGCGCCCCAGCATTTT.

This chain uses TRBV27 with TRBJ2-1; 10 positions match TRBD2. CDR1 and CDR2 from the germline V gene are MNHEY and SMNVEV (reference sequence). The length of the CDR3 is 15 residues. The V gene end was trimmed by 4 bases and the J gene end by 5 bases; junction bases not matched to a gene: 5. The chain's CDR3 is CASSYRTSGHNEQFF. CDR3 sequence (DNA): TGTGCCAGCAGTTACCGGACTAGCGGACACAATGAGCAGTTCTTC.

J is TRBJ2-3 and V is TRBV5-1; weak D call: TRBD1 (6 bases). CDR3 length equals 15 residues. CDR1 SGHRS and CDR2 YFSETQ come from the germline V gene. Trimming stripped 0 bases from V and 5 bases from J, with 13 bases between. The CDR3 coding sequence is TGCGCCAGCAGCTTGGGGGCAGGGGCAGGAGATACGCAGTATTTT. Translating it yields CASSLGAGAGDTQYF.

This clone occurred a few times. The chain links TRBV7-9 to TRBJ2-1; D not resolved. Deletions cut 5 bases from V and 10 bases from J, with 9 bases between. CDR1 is SEHNR, CDR2 FQNEAQ, per germline (reference sequence). This CDR3 region has 11 residues. The CDR3 DNA reads TGTGCCAGCAGCCGAATGGGCGAGCAGTTCTTC. It specifies CASSRMGEQFF.

As to this clone: The sample carries other DNA sequences with the same CDR3. V is TRBV25-1 and J is TRBJ2-7, with 11 bases that match TRBD1. Germline values: CDR1 MGHDK, CDR2 SYGVNS. The J segment lost 1 base and the V segment lost 6 bases, leaving 5 bases of the junction unmatched. The CDR3 has 15 amino acids. CDR3 loop: CASRPGTGGSYEQYF. In nucleotides, the CDR3 is TGTGCCAGCAGACCTGGGACAGGGGGTTCCTACGAGCAGTACTTC.

The chain has TRBV27 and TRBJ2-1, with a possible D match to TRBD2 (6 bases). The ends were cut back, 6 bases at V and 5 bases at J, with 14 bases in the middle. Germline CDR1 MNHEY, CDR2 SMNVEV (reference sequence). This CDR3 has 14 amino acids. Written as DNA, the CDR3 is TGTGCCAGCAGCACCTGGGAGCGGGACAATGAGCAGTTCTTC. This gives the protein CASSTWERDNEQFF.

The table lists this clone with a count of one. The chain has TRBV5-1 and TRBJ1-1; D remains unclear. Germline values: CDR1 SGHRS, CDR2 YFSETQ. Trimming cost V 2 bases and J 1 base, with 6 bases left between them. This CDR3 spans 13 amino acids. CDR3: CASSFGSNTEAFF. CDR3 coding DNA: TGCGCCAGCAGCTTTGGGTCGAACACTGAAGCTTTCTTT.